This is a list of T cell receptor beta chains from one sample in a study of cytomegalovirus exposure and HLA in healthy donors. Profiling relied on immunoSEQ multiplex PCR, and the TCRdb table lists in-frame clones only, not all of them. Among 60,000 to 90,000 clones listed, about 67% were seen once. Sequencing was performed on PBMCs. These receptors were collected from a man aged 40-50 years in good health and CMV-seropositive. Each CDR3 is given with its conserved first and last residue. D genes are given only for firm matches. Some rows have no size entry. The others give once, few or many, or a class for an expanded clone.

>TRBV29-1|.|.|TRBJ2-3
CSGSTGDTQYF
TGCAGCGGTTCGACCGGGGATACGCAGTATTTT
>TRBV19|.|.|TRBJ2-2
CAGQLKSGELFF
TGTGCCGGGCAGTTGAAGTCCGGGGAGCTGTTTTTT
>TRBV5-1|few|TRBD1|TRBJ1-2
CASSDLDRLTF
TGCGCCAGCAGCGATCTGGACAGGCTCACCTTC
>TRBV6-4|few|TRBD1|TRBJ1-2
CASSDRTTGDGYTF
TGTGCCAGCAGTGACCGAACGACAGGGGATGGCTACACCTTC
>TRBV5-4|few|.|TRBJ1-1
CASSSSGWMNTEAFF
TGTGCCAGCAGCTCGAGCGGGTGGATGAACACTGAAGCTTTCTTT
>TRBV27|.|TRBD2|TRBJ2-5
CASRVAGGPRETQYF
TGTGCCAGCAGAGTGGCGGGGGGGCCTCGAGAGACCCAGTACTTC
>TRBV6-5|.|.|TRBJ1-2
CASSYPTGGYTF
TGTGCCAGCAGTTACCCGACGGGGGGCTACACCTTC
>TRBV28|once|.|TRBJ2-3
CASSSPGEGTDTQYF
TGTGCCAGCAGTTCCCCCGGTGAAGGCACAGATACGCAGTATTTT
>TRBV2|.|TRBD1|TRBJ2-7
CASSHWDRLHEQYF
TGTGCCAGCAGTCACTGGGACAGGCTCCACGAGCAGTACTTC
>TRBV2|once|TRBD2|TRBJ2-1
CASGGDGGNEQFF
TGTGCCAGCGGGGGGGACGGAGGGAATGAGCAGTTCTTC
>TRBV18|.|.|TRBJ1-5
CASSPAPGDQPQHF
TGTGCCAGCTCACCAGCCCCCGGAGATCAGCCCCAGCATTTT
>TRBV29-1|.|.|TRBJ1-2
CSVLFSANYGYTF
TGCAGCGTGTTATTCTCAGCTAACTATGGCTACACCTTC
>TRBV6-1|.|.|TRBJ1-4
CASSHDRMEKLFF
TGTGCCAGCAGTCATGACAGGATGGAAAAACTGTTTTTT
>TRBV18|.|TRBD1|TRBJ2-2
CASSPRQGASNTGELFF
TGTGCCAGCTCACCACGACAGGGGGCCTCGAACACCGGGGAGCTGTTTTTT
>TRBV15|.|.|TRBJ1-2
CATSREAGGQGGYTF
TGTGCCACCAGCAGAGAGGCGGGGGGGCAAGGTGGCTACACCTTC
>TRBV9|once|TRBD1|TRBJ2-6
CASSATSGTDRSGANVLTF
TGTGCCAGCAGCGCCACCTCCGGGACAGACCGCTCTGGGGCCAACGTCCTGACTTTC
>TRBV7-9|.|TRBD1|TRBJ1-5
CASRRGQGQPQHF
TGTGCCAGCAGGCGGGGACAGGGTCAGCCCCAGCATTTT
>TRBV6-5|.|.|TRBJ2-3
CASRWGLTDTQYF
TGTGCCAGCAGGTGGGGACTTACAGATACGCAGTATTTT
>TRBV5-1|.|.|TRBJ2-7
CASSSGQTRGNEQYF
TGCGCCAGCAGCTCCGGACAGACAAGAGGAAACGAGCAGTACTTC
>TRBV9|.|.|TRBJ1-1
CASSVRVMDTEAFF
TGTGCCAGCAGCGTCAGGGTGATGGACACTGAAGCTTTCTTT
>TRBV6-1|few|.|TRBJ1-2
CASSGDDRTLFYGYTF
TGTGCCAGCAGTGGAGACGACAGGACCCTCTTCTATGGCTACACCTTC
>TRBV2|once|.|TRBJ2-7
CASKGVHGPYEQYF
TGTGCCAGCAAAGGGGTTCACGGCCCCTACGAGCAGTACTTC
>TRBV5-1|.|.|TRBJ1-1
CASSLASGQNTEAFF
TGCGCCAGCAGCTTGGCCTCAGGTCAGAACACTGAAGCTTTCTTT
>TRBV18|few|.|TRBJ1-1
CASSQGQTFEAFF
TGTGCCAGCTCACAAGGACAGACCTTTGAAGCTTTCTTT
>TRBV6-1|.|.|TRBJ1-1
CASSEAQGSAEAFF
TGTGCCAGCAGTGAAGCTCAAGGGAGCGCTGAAGCTTTCTTT
>TRBV6-5|few|.|TRBJ2-2
CASSQSGGTGELFF
TGTGCCAGCAGTCAAAGCGGAGGCACCGGGGAGCTGTTTTTT
>TRBV6-5|.|.|TRBJ1-1
CASSFHTAGHTEAFF
TGTGCCAGCAGTTTCCACACCGCGGGGCACACTGAAGCTTTCTTT
>TRBV5-4|.|TRBD1|TRBJ2-6
CASRFGQGGSGANVLTF
TGTGCCAGCAGATTCGGACAGGGCGGCTCTGGGGCCAACGTCCTGACTTTC
>TRBV19|few|.|TRBJ1-3
CASSPQQGSGNTIYF
TGTGCCAGTAGTCCTCAACAGGGATCTGGAAACACCATATATTTT
>TRBV7-8|.|.|TRBJ1-1
CASKSAGLPSSAFF
TGTGCCAGCAAGTCGGCGGGCCTCCCGAGCTCAGCTTTCTTT
>TRBV7-2|.|.|TRBJ1-2
CASSLGTGFGYGYTF
TGTGCCAGCAGCTTAGGAACAGGGTTCGGCTATGGCTACACCTTC
>TRBV5-1|.|.|TRBJ2-3
CASSLAAGPTDTQYF
TGCGCCAGCAGCTTGGCCGCAGGGCCCACAGATACGCAGTATTTT
>TRBV6-1|.|.|TRBJ1-2
CASHPGQIYGYTF
TGTGCCAGCCATCCCGGACAGATCTATGGCTACACCTTC
>TRBV11-3|.|.|TRBJ2-1
CASSLDQGGSGNYNEQFF
TGTGCCAGCAGCTTAGATCAAGGGGGAAGCGGGAACTACAATGAGCAGTTCTTC
>TRBV11-1|.|.|TRBJ2-3
CASSLRDRRHGTDTQYF
TGTGCCAGCAGCTTGCGGGACCGGCGACATGGCACAGATACGCAGTATTTT
>TRBV9|once|.|TRBJ1-2
CASSRRTADYGYTF
TGTGCCAGCAGCCGGAGGACAGCCGACTATGGCTACACCTTC
>TRBV5-8|.|.|TRBJ2-2
CASTSTGELFF
TGTGCCAGCACCTCCACCGGGGAGCTGTTTTTT
>TRBV15|.|TRBD1|TRBJ1-1
CATSRVTGGFTEAFF
TGTGCCACCAGCAGAGTGACAGGGGGCTTCACTGAAGCTTTCTTT
>TRBV6-1|.|TRBD1|TRBJ1-2
CASSLLRKGGATF
TGTGCCAGCAGCCTACTAAGAAAAGGGGGCGCGACCTTC
>TRBV2|.|.|TRBJ1-2
CASSAVFGYTF
TGTGCCAGCAGTGCCGTTTTCGGCTACACCTTC
>TRBV6-5|.|TRBD2|TRBJ2-5
CASSRTSGQETQYF
TGTGCCAGCAGCCGGACTAGCGGCCAAGAGACCCAGTACTTC
>TRBV7-8|.|.|TRBJ1-2
CASSFQGFGYTF
TGTGCCAGCAGCTTTCAGGGGTTTGGCTACACCTTC
>TRBV5-1|.|.|TRBJ2-1
CASSLGHNEQFF
TGCGCCAGCAGCTTGGGGCACAATGAGCAGTTCTTC
>TRBV5-1|once|.|TRBJ2-2
CASSQGSGELFF
TGCGCCAGCAGCCAGGGATCCGGGGAGCTGTTTTTT
>TRBV2|.|TRBD1|TRBJ2-2
CASRGQLTHANTGELFF
TGTGCCAGCAGGGGACAGCTCACCCACGCGAACACCGGGGAGCTGTTTTTT
>TRBV5-6|.|TRBD1|TRBJ1-4
CASSLLQGATNEKLFF
TGTGCCAGCAGCTTGTTACAGGGGGCCACTAATGAAAAACTGTTTTTT
>TRBV7-3|few|TRBD1|TRBJ2-7
CASSRDSFSYEQYF
TGTGCCAGCAGCCGGGACAGCTTCTCCTACGAGCAGTACTTC
>TRBV7-8|.|.|TRBJ2-3
CASTLRGPVGTDTQYF
TGTGCCAGCACCCTCCGGGGTCCTGTCGGAACAGATACGCAGTATTTT
>TRBV10-3|.|TRBD1|TRBJ2-7
CAISESWDSTYEQYF
TGTGCCATCAGTGAGTCGTGGGACAGCACCTACGAGCAGTACTTC
>TRBV6-5|once|.|TRBJ1-5
CASSYSGRAAQHF
TGTGCCAGCAGTTACTCTGGCAGGGCGGCCCAGCATTTT
>TRBV6-5|once|TRBD1|TRBJ2-5
CASSRRGPQETQYF
TGTGCCAGCAGTCGTAGGGGGCCACAAGAGACCCAGTACTTC
>TRBV5-1|.|.|TRBJ2-3
CASSPAGRQAADTQYF
TGTGCCAGCAGCCCCGCTGGTCGACAGGCCGCAGATACGCAGTATTTT
>TRBV5-8|.|.|TRBJ2-5
CASSSGQTNQETQYF
TGTGCCAGCAGTTCTGGACAGACGAACCAAGAGACCCAGTACTTC
>TRBV9|.|.|TRBJ2-4
CASSVDLGALPLKNIQYF
TGTGCCAGCAGCGTAGACTTAGGGGCACTTCCACTCAAAAACATTCAGTACTTC
>TRBV27|.|TRBD1|TRBJ2-3
CASSLRDRGRDTQYF
TGTGCCAGCAGTTTACGGGACAGGGGAAGAGATACGCAGTATTTT
>TRBV25-1|.|TRBD1|TRBJ1-2
CASSADRVYGYTF
TGTGCCAGCAGTGCGGACAGGGTCTATGGCTACACCTTC
>TRBV14|.|.|TRBJ1-1
CASSQDRGGFTEAFF
TGTGCCAGCAGCCAAGATCGTGGGGGGTTCACTGAAGCTTTCTTT
>TRBV6-5|.|.|TRBJ2-7
CASRTQASYEQYF
TGTGCCAGCAGAACGCAGGCCTCCTACGAGCAGTACTTC